Sequencing of this TCR beta chain was carried out in a study of technical replicates of blood from a few donors. This clone was seen a single time. TCRdb keeps only in-frame clones here, not all; method: immunoSEQ multiplex PCR. The sample yields around 13,000 clones, less than 90% seen once. This CDR3 comprises 13 residues. The V and J ends lost 4 bases and 7 bases, in that order; junction bases with no gene match: 5. Germline CDR1 SGHDN, CDR2 FVKESK. The receptor's source is a human donor in good health. The specimen was PBMCs. The V call is TRBV14, the J call TRBJ1-1, with TRBD1 identical over 8 bases. For the CDR3, the DNA is TGTGCCAGCAGCCTCCGGACAGGGATTGAAGCTTTCTTT. It encodes CASSLRTGIEAFF. Supplemented by reference TRBV14 and TRBJ1-1, the full variable domain reads EAGVTQFPSHSVIEKGQTVTLRCDPISGHDNLYWYRRVMGKEIKFLLHFVKESKQDESGMPNNRFLAERTGGTYSTLKVQPAELEDSGVYFCASSLRTGIEAFFGQGTRLTVV.